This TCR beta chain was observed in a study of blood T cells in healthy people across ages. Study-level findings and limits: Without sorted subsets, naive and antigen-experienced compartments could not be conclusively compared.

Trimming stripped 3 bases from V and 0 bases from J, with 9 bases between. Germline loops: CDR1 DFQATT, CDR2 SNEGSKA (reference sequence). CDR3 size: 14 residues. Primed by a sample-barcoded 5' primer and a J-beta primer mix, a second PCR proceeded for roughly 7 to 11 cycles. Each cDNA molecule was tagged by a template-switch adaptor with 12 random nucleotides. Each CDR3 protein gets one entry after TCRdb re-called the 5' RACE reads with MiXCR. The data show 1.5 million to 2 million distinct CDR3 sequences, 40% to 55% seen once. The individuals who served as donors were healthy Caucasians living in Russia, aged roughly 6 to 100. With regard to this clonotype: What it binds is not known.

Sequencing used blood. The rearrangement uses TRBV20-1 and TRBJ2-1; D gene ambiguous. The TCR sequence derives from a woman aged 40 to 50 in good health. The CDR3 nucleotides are TGCAGTGCTAGTACAGAAGTCTCCTACAATGAGCAGTTCTTC. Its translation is CSASTEVSYNEQFF.